A selection of T cell receptor beta chains follows, all from one sample in a study of blood T cell repertoires in COVID-19. Profiled with immunoSEQ multiplex PCR; TCRdb holds only in-frame clones, not every one. The sample includes around 51,000 clones, just over 85% of them seen just once. The sequencing input was peripheral blood. These receptors were collected from an elderly man with active COVID-19. The CDR3 runs from the conserved cysteine through the conserved F or W. D genes are given only for firm matches. Part of the rows lack a size; the others show once, few, many or a class for expanded clones.

j_call d_call clone_size v_call cdr3_nt cdr3_aa
TRBJ2-7 TRBD2 NA TRBV27 TGTGCCAGCAGTTCCCGACAGGGAGGGACTAGCGGGGGTTCCTACGAGCAGTACTTC CASSSRQGGTSGGSYEQYF
TRBJ2-1 TRBD1 NA TRBV2 TGTGCCAGCTGGCCAGGGGGCGCTTCCAGTGAGCAGTTCTTC CASWPGGASSEQFF
TRBJ1-6 NA NA TRBV28 TGTGCCAGCAGTTTGGGTGACAGATATAATTCACCCCTCCACTTT CASSLGDRYNSPLHF
TRBJ2-5 NA once TRBV5-4 TGTGCCAGCAGCCGAGGGTCCGAAGAGACCCAGTACTTC CASSRGSEETQYF
TRBJ2-7 TRBD2 NA TRBV19 TGTGCCAGTAGTATAACGGGGGGCTACGAGCAGTACTTC CASSITGGYEQYF
TRBJ2-5 TRBD2 NA TRBV11-2 TGTGCCAGCAGCTTTGTGGATAGCGGGAGGGCCGGGGAGACCCAGTACTTC CASSFVDSGRAGETQYF
TRBJ2-5 TRBD1 few TRBV2 TGTGCCAGCAGGGGGACAGGGGGGAGTTCGGAGACCCAGTACTTC CASRGTGGSSETQYF
TRBJ2-7 TRBD2 NA TRBV7-2 TGTGCCAGCAGCTTAGAGGCTAGCGGGAGGGCGGAGCAGTACTTC CASSLEASGRAEQYF
TRBJ2-7 TRBD1 once TRBV18 TGTGCCAGCTCACCAGTGGGTCGGCAGGGGGCCCTAGGATTTCTCGAGCAGTACTTC CASSPVGRQGALGFLEQYF
TRBJ2-2 TRBD1 NA TRBV11-2 TGTGCCAGCAGCACCCACAGGGGCCGATCCGGGGAGCTGTTTTTT CASSTHRGRSGELFF
TRBJ1-2 NA NA TRBV12-3/TRBV12-4 TGTGCCACCACCGACACTTACAACTATGGCTACACCTTC CATTDTYNYGYTF
TRBJ2-7 TRBD1 NA TRBV5-8 TGTGCCAGCAGCTTCGCCGGGACAGCGACCTACGAGCAGTACTTC CASSFAGTATYEQYF
TRBJ1-2 NA NA TRBV5-1 TGCGCCAGCAGCTCAGACTCGTCGGGCTACACCTTC CASSSDSSGYTF
TRBJ2-7 NA NA TRBV7-2 TGTGCCAGCAGCTTAGAACTCCCCTACGAGCAGTACTTC CASSLELPYEQYF
TRBJ2-3 TRBD2 NA TRBV4-3 TGCGCCAGCAGCCAAGATCATAGTAGCGGGGGACTCACAGATACGCAGTATTTT CASSQDHSSGGLTDTQYF
TRBJ2-5 TRBD2 NA TRBV27 TGTGCCAGCAGTTCCCCGGGGGGTAGCTCGGGGGGAGAGACCCAGTACTTC CASSSPGGSSGGETQYF
TRBJ2-7 NA NA TRBV28 TGTGCCAGCAGTCGCGGGCCGGAGCCCTACGAGCAGTACTTC CASSRGPEPYEQYF
TRBJ2-5 TRBD2 NA TRBV19 TGTGCCAGTAGTCCCAGCGGGAGTGAGACCCAGTACTTC CASSPSGSETQYF
TRBJ1-1 TRBD1 NA TRBV28 TGTGCCAGCAGAACACCGGGACAGGGTTCTGAAGCTTTCTTT CASRTPGQGSEAFF
TRBJ1-3 TRBD1 NA TRBV28 TGTGCCAGCAGGTCCACAGGGGTGCGAAACACCATATATTTT CASRSTGVRNTIYF
TRBJ2-1 NA NA TRBV7-2 TGTGCCAGCAGCCCCCCCCGGGCGGGACGGGGTGAGCAGTTCTTC CASSPPRAGRGEQFF
TRBJ2-1 TRBD2 NA TRBV7-3 TGTGCCAGCAGCTCCGAAGCGGGAGTCGGAAATGAGCAGTTCTTC CASSSEAGVGNEQFF
TRBJ2-2 NA NA TRBV4-3 TGCGCCAGCAGCCAAGGTCGAGAAACTAACACCGGGGAGCTGTTTTTT CASSQGRETNTGELFF
TRBJ2-2 NA NA TRBV5-4 TGTGCCAGCAGCTTGCAGGGGACCGGGGAGCTGTTTTTT CASSLQGTGELFF
TRBJ1-1 NA NA TRBV6-5 TGTGCCAGCAGTTCCCGACAGTTCCACACTGAAGCTTTCTTT CASSSRQFHTEAFF
TRBJ1-3 TRBD1 NA TRBV27 TGTGCCAGCAGGGACAGGGCCTACTCTGGAAACACCATATATTTT CASRDRAYSGNTIYF
TRBJ2-7 TRBD1 NA TRBV27 TGTGCCAGCAGCCAGGGACAGGGCCTCTCCTACGAGCAGTACTTC CASSQGQGLSYEQYF
TRBJ2-7 NA NA TRBV7-8 TGTGCCAGCAGCTTAGATGGGACGGGAGAGCCCCCCGAGCAGTACTTC CASSLDGTGEPPEQYF
TRBJ2-5 NA NA TRBV12-3/TRBV12-4 TGTGCCAGCAGCTGGGGAGCGAAGGAGACCCAGTACTTC CASSWGAKETQYF
TRBJ1-5 NA NA TRBV28 TGTGCCAGCAGTTTTTTAGCCGAGTATAGCAATCAGCCCCAGCATTTT CASSFLAEYSNQPQHF
TRBJ1-2 NA once TRBV30 TGTGCCTGGGACCCGGGACTGTCGCCTAACTATGGCTACACCTTC CAWDPGLSPNYGYTF
TRBJ2-1 TRBD1 NA TRBV7-2 TGTGCCAGCAGCTTAGGCAAGGGGGCAAGCTCCTACAATGAGCAGTTCTTC CASSLGKGASSYNEQFF
TRBJ2-1 TRBD2 NA TRBV6-6 TGTGCCAGCAGTGATAGCGGGCCCTACAATGAGCAGTTCTTC CASSDSGPYNEQFF
TRBJ1-5 NA NA TRBV20-1 TGCAGTGCTAGTCGGTCCTCCCTTAGCAATCAGCCCCAGCATTTT CSASRSSLSNQPQHF
TRBJ2-2 NA NA TRBV19 TGTGCCAGTAGTATGGACAGCAACACCGGGGAGCTGTTTTTT CASSMDSNTGELFF
TRBJ2-3 TRBD1 NA TRBV7-2 TGTGCCAGCAGACGTCAGGGGGCGCGGGATACGCAGTATTTT CASRRQGARDTQYF
TRBJ2-1 TRBD2 NA TRBV9 TGTGCCAGCAGCGTAGGGGCGGGAGGGCCAAATGAGCAGTTCTTC CASSVGAGGPNEQFF
TRBJ2-3 TRBD2 NA TRBV7-2 TGTGCCAGCAGCTGGACTAGCGGGGGCGATTCCACAGATACGCAGTATTTT CASSWTSGGDSTDTQYF
TRBJ1-1 NA NA TRBV15 TGTGCCACCAGCGCGCGACAAGTGAACACTGAAGCTTTCTTT CATSARQVNTEAFF
TRBJ2-1 NA NA TRBV5-4 TGTGCCAGCAGCCCAGGGCCCGTCAATGAGCAGTTCTTC CASSPGPVNEQFF
TRBJ2-1 TRBD2 NA TRBV5-8 TGTGCCAGCAGGGCTAGCGGGAGGGTAGCGAATGAGCAGTTCTTC CASRASGRVANEQFF
TRBJ2-1 NA NA TRBV4-3 TGCGCCAGCAGCCAAGAAGTGGGGCCCTACAATGAGCAGTTCTTC CASSQEVGPYNEQFF
TRBJ2-5 TRBD1 NA TRBV10-3 TGTGCCATCGGGGCACAGGGGAGAGAGACCCAGTACTTC CAIGAQGRETQYF
TRBJ2-1 NA NA TRBV15 TGTGCCACCAGCAGAGAGGGCCTAGCAGACAATGAGCAGTTCTTC CATSREGLADNEQFF
TRBJ1-1 NA once TRBV19 TGTGCCAGTAGTATGTATGGGGCTGAAGCTTGCTTT CASSMYGAEACF
TRBJ2-5 NA NA TRBV6-2/TRBV6-3 TGTGCCAGCCGTTATAACAGGGAAGGCCAAGAGACCCAGTACTTC CASRYNREGQETQYF
TRBJ2-3 NA NA TRBV25-1 TGTGCCAGCAGTGGGCCACCAGAGGAAGATACGCAGTATTTT CASSGPPEEDTQYF
TRBJ2-7 TRBD2 few TRBV5-5 TGTGCCAGCAGCTTGTGGACTAGCGGGACTATCTCCTACGAGCAGTACTTC CASSLWTSGTISYEQYF
TRBJ1-2 NA NA TRBV12-3/TRBV12-4 TGTGCCAGCAGTCCCATGAACTATGGCTACACCTTC CASSPMNYGYTF
TRBJ2-7 TRBD2 NA TRBV5-5 TGTGCCAGCAGCGAGGGACTAGCCTCCTACGAGCAGTACTTC CASSEGLASYEQYF
TRBJ2-7 TRBD1 NA TRBV9 TGTGCCAGCAGCCCCCTCGGGACAGGGTACGAGCAGTACTTC CASSPLGTGYEQYF
TRBJ2-7 NA NA TRBV6-5 TGTGCCAGCATGTCCGCGACTACCTACGAGCAGTACTTC CASMSATTYEQYF
TRBJ1-5 NA NA TRBV10-3 TGTGCCATCAGTGCAGGGGACAATCAGCCCCAGCATTTT CAISAGDNQPQHF